Here is one TCR beta chain with its context. Its antigen remains unknown. 60 Vbeta and 13 Jbeta primers were used in PCR. TCRdb keeps only in-frame clones here, not all; method: immunoSEQ multiplex PCR. The sample includes 90,000 to 150,000 clones, around 76% of them seen just once. CDR3 length: 16 residues. Germline CDR1 SGHNT, CDR2 YYREEE (reference sequence). V was pared by 4 bases and J by 3 bases, with 6 bases of the junction left unmatched. The record originates from a study of cytomegalovirus exposure and HLA in healthy donors. General study results and limits: TCR beta V- and J-gene trimming, according to a later analysis, was linked to a missense DCLRE1C variant.

The sequence came from a man aged 45 to 65 in good health and CMV-seropositive. Sequencing was done on a sample of PBMCs. This chain uses TRBV5-4 with TRBJ2-7, with 14 bases lining up with TRBD2. The CDR3 bases are TGTGCCAGCAGCGAGGGACTAGCGGGAGATTTCTACGAGCAGTACTTC. As protein: CASSEGLAGDFYEQYF.